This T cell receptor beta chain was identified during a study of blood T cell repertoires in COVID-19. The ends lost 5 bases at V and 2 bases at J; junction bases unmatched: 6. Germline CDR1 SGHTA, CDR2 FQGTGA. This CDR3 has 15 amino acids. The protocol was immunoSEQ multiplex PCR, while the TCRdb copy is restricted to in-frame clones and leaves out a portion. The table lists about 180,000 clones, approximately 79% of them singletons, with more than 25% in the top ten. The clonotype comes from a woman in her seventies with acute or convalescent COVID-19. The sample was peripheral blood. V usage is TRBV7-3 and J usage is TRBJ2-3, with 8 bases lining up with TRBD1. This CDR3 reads CASSHGQGPTDTQYF. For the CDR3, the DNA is TGTGCCAGCAGCCACGGACAGGGTCCCACAGATACGCAGTATTTT.